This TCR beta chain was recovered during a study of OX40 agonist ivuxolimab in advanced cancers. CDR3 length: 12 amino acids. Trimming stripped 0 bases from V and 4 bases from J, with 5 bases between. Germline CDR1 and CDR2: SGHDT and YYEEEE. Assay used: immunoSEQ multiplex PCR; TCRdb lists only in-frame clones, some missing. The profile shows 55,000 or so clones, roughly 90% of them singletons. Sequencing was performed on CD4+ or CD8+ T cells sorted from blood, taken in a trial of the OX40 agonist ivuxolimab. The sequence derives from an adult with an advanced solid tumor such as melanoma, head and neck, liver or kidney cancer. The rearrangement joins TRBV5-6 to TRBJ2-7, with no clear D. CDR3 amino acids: CASSLVGYEQYF. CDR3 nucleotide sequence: TGTGCCAGCAGCTTGGTGGGGTACGAGCAGTACTTC.